This T cell receptor (beta chain) was observed in a study of T-cell reconstitution after alpha-beta-depleted transplantation in children. Overall study results and limits: Among T cells one year after transplant, newly produced cells accounted for most counts and diversity. Some patients owed their high day-60 TCRbeta diversity to surviving recipient T cells and thymic progenitors. Expanded clones from the graft, numbering several hundred, reportedly supplied alpha-beta T cells about two months after transplant.

From germline, CDR1 is ENHRY and CDR2 SYGVKD. V dropped 0 bases and J dropped 4 bases, with 16 bases sitting between them. The CDR3 length is 17 residues. It was with unique molecular identifiers that the TCRbeta library was prepared. TCRdb used MiXCR to reprocess the PCR reads, holding one entry per CDR3 protein. The sample yields 450,000 to 550,000 distinct CDR3 sequences, 9.5% to 12% seen once. Concerning this clonotype itself: The target antigen is unknown.

The chain has TRBV10-3 and TRBJ1-5; the D gene is possibly TRBD1 (6 bases). The TCR comes from a female patient aged 2-10 years who had a stem cell transplant for aplastic anemia, so the T cells may come from the graft donor. The material sequenced was PBMCs, mostly from graft donor cells, taken 180 days after TCRalphabeta/CD19-depleted stem cell transplant. This CDR3 reads CAISESGGGIRNQPQHF. In DNA form, the CDR3 reads TGTGCCATCAGTGAGTCGGGAGGGGGAATCCGGAATCAGCCCCAGCATTTT.